Below are 27 T cell receptor beta chains sequenced from a single sample in a study of PD-1 blockade in classical Hodgkin lymphoma. TCRdb's copy holds only in-frame clones and misses some; the assay was immunoSEQ multiplex PCR. The table lists tens of thousands of clones, 87% of them singletons. Time point given: cycle 4 day 1 (C4D1), after less than 7 weeks of nivolumab. Each patient's relapse followed autologous stem cell transplantation, and brentuximab vedotin exposure varied. The starting material was peripheral blood mononuclear cells (PBMCs), obtained before the fourth cycle of nivolumab. The origin of the receptors is a human donor with classical Hodgkin lymphoma.

This clone was counted between two and nine times. The V call is TRBV11-2, the J call TRBJ1-2; possibly TRBD1 for D (5 bases). The CDR3 is made up of 11 amino acids. V lost 8 bases to trimming and J lost 9 bases, with 13 bases between them. Per germline, CDR1 SGHAT and CDR2 FQNNGV. The CDR3 nucleotides read TGTGCCAGCCGCCAAAGGGGCCGCTACACCTTC. It codes for CASRQRGRYTF. Full variable domain (missing parts from reference TRBV11-2 and TRBJ1-2): EAGVAQSPRYKIIEKRQSVAFWCNPISGHATLYWYQQILGQGPKLLIQFQNNGVVDDSQLPKDRFSAERLKGVDSTLKIQPAKLEDSAVYLCASRQRGRYTFGSGTRLTVV.

The chain links TRBV28 to TRBJ2-7; 7 positions match TRBD1. The junction had 6 bases not matched to a gene; V was cut back by 1 base and J by 3 bases. This CDR3 spans 15 amino acids. Looked up from germline, CDR1 is MDHEN and CDR2 is SYDVKM. DNA for the CDR3: TGTGCCAGCAGTTTATTCTCGGGACAGAACTACGAGCAGTACTTC. As protein: CASSLFSGQNYEQYF.

This clone was seen only once. The CDR3 DNA sequence: TGTGCCAGCAGCTTAGATCCGACTAGCGGCACAGATACGCAGTATTTT. Translation: CASSLDPTSGTDTQYF. V gene TRBV7-8 combines with J gene TRBJ2-3; the match to TRBD2 covers 8 bases. The junction had 4 bases not matched to a gene; V was cut back by 1 base and J by 1 base. Germline V gene sequence: CDR1 SGHVS, CDR2 FQNEAQ. The CDR3 sequence is 16 residues long. Full variable domain (missing parts from reference TRBV7-8 and TRBJ2-3): GAGVSQSPRYKVAKRGQDVALRCDPISGHVSLFWYQQALGQGPEFLTYFQNEAQLDKSGLPSDRFFAERPEGSVSTLKIQRTQQEDSAVYLCASSLDPTSGTDTQYFGPGTRLTVL.

The chain carries TRBV2 and TRBJ1-2; 7 nucleotides match TRBD1. Germline V CDR1 and CDR2: SNHLY, FYNNEI. The CDR3 extends over 14 amino acids. The V segment lost 6 bases and the J segment 0 bases; nucleotides outside the gene matches: 4. CDR3 residues: CASRYGTANYGYTF. The CDR3 DNA is TGTGCCAGCAGGTATGGGACAGCTAACTATGGCTACACCTTC.

This clone has more than one count but fewer than ten. This rearrangement joins TRBV5-1 to TRBJ2-2; D possibly matches TRBD1 or TRBD2 (5 bases each). Germline CDR1 and CDR2: SGHRS and YFSETQ. The CDR3 consists of 16 residues. V lost 4 bases and J lost 4, with 17 bases in between. CDR3 amino acids: CASSPTGTASTGELFF. In DNA form, the CDR3 reads TGCGCCAGCAGCCCTACCGGGACGGCCAGCACCGGGGAGCTGTTTTTT.

The chain carries TRBV30 and TRBJ2-1; D unclear. From germline, CDR1 is GTSNPN and CDR2 SVGIG (reference sequence). This CDR3 is 12 amino acids long. Deletions cut 5 bases from V and 7 bases from J, with 12 bases between. The CDR3 is CAWDLVGNEQFF. Written as DNA, the CDR3 is TGTGCCTGGGACCTGGTGGGGAATGAGCAGTTCTTC.

CDR3 DNA: TGTGCCAGCTCACCAAGGGACGGGTTCGGCACAGATACGCAGTATTTT. Translation gives CASSPRDGFGTDTQYF. The J gene is TRBJ2-3, the V gene TRBV18; D may be TRBD1 or TRBD2 (5 bases each). The CDR3 sequence is 16 residues long. Germline CDR1 KGHSH, CDR2 LQKENI. Trimming removed 2 bases from V and 1 base from J, with 13 bases in between.

This chain's CDR3 is CASSSGLDRSYEQYF. DNA of the CDR3: TGTGCCAGCAGCTCGGGCCTCGACAGGTCATACGAGCAGTACTTC. The chain is built from TRBV5-4 and TRBJ2-7, with TRBD1 as a possible D gene (6 bases). V gave up 3 bases and J gave up 4 bases, with 17 bases separating them. This CDR3 contains 15 residues. Germline assignment: CDR1 SGHNT and CDR2 YYREEE (reference sequence).

This chain joins TRBV5-1 and TRBJ2-1; unclear D gene. The CDR3 totals 13 residues. Germline CDR1 is SGHRS and CDR2 is YFSETQ. Trimming left V 5 bases short and J 3 bases short, with 9 bases between. The CDR3 nucleotides are TGCGCCAGCAGTGAAGGGAACTACAATGAGCAGTTCTTC. It is translated as CASSEGNYNEQFF.

The chain recombines TRBV28 with TRBJ1-2; D is possibly TRBD1 (5 bases). Germline V gene sequence: CDR1 MDHEN, CDR2 SYDVKM. The CDR3 spans 17 residues. The V end lost 4 bases, the J end lost 6 bases, and 24 bases lay between the germline ends. CDR3 sequence: CASSSAGTGFILDGYTF. The CDR3 DNA reads TGTGCCAGCAGTTCCGCCGGGACGGGCTTTATTCTAGATGGCTACACCTTC.

This clone was seen only a few times. The chain links TRBV2 to TRBJ2-3; D gene ambiguous. This CDR3 comprises 15 residues. Trimming pared 5 bases from V and 0 bases from J, leaving 12 bases between. Germline assignment: CDR1 SNHLY and CDR2 FYNNEI. For the CDR3, the DNA is TGTGCCAGCAGTTCCCCCGGAATTAGCACAGATACGCAGTATTTT. Translation: CASSSPGISTDTQYF.

The gene calls are TRBV7-9 and TRBJ2-7; 8 bases line up with TRBD1. Looked up from germline, CDR1 is SEHNR and CDR2 is FQNEAQ (reference sequence). V was clipped by 5 bases and J by 11 bases; unmatched bases: 11. The CDR3 spans 13 residues. This CDR3 reads CASSTGQGGVEYF. The CDR3 DNA sequence: TGTGCCAGCAGCACTGGACAGGGTGGGGTGGAGTACTTC. The whole variable domain, filled in from reference TRBV7-9 and TRBJ2-7, reads DTGVSQNPRHKITKRGQNVTFRCDPISEHNRLYWYRQTLGQGPEFLTYFQNEAQLEKSRLLSDRFSAERPKGSFSTLEIQRTEQGDSAMYLCASSTGQGGVEYFGPGTRLTVT.

V gene TRBV5-1 combines with J gene TRBJ2-5; TRBD2 matches 7 bases. The CDR3 extends over 13 amino acids. The V gene's germline CDR1 is SGHRS and CDR2 YFSETQ. V shed 0 bases, J shed 9 bases, and the junction held 5 bases outside the gene matches. CDR3 sequence reads: CASSLGEGRAQYF. As DNA, the CDR3 is TGCGCCAGCAGCTTGGGAGAAGGGAGGGCCCAGTACTTC.

The V gene is TRBV5-1, the J gene TRBJ1-5; D call uncertain. V lost 1 base to trimming and J lost 0 bases, with 8 bases between them. Germline-derived CDR1 and CDR2 are SGHRS and YFSETQ. The CDR3 spans 15 residues. CDR3 sequence reads: CASSLIGDSNQPQHF. The CDR3 DNA reads TGCGCCAGCAGCTTGATCGGTGATAGCAATCAGCCCCAGCATTTT.

The chain links TRBV6-1 to TRBJ1-2; a possible D gene is TRBD1 (6 bases). This CDR3 contains 15 residues. CDR1 and CDR2 from the germline V gene are MNHNS and SASEGT. Trimming removed 7 bases at V and 5 bases at J, with 20 bases between. CDR3 loop: CASTPGAGERYGYTF. In DNA form, the CDR3 reads TGTGCCAGCACCCCAGGGGCGGGTGAGAGGTATGGCTACACCTTC.

This clone was seen only a few times. This chain joins TRBV5-1 and TRBJ1-1; D unclear. In germline, CDR1 is SGHRS, CDR2 YFSETQ. V was cut by 1 base and J by 1 base, with 11 bases left in between. This CDR3 contains 15 residues. Written as DNA, the CDR3 is TGCGCCAGCAGCTTGTTAGGGATTGGGAACACTGAAGCTTTCTTT. Translation gives CASSLLGIGNTEAFF.

The chain employs TRBV6-1 and TRBJ2-3, with no clear D. Germline CDR1 and CDR2: MNHNS and SASEGT. The CDR3 totals 18 residues. V was shortened by 0 bases and J by 3 bases, with 19 bases between the two germline ends. CDR3 DNA: TGTGCCAGCAGTGAAGCTTACGTCACAGTTACACGAACAGATACGCAGTATTTT. Its protein product is CASSEAYVTVTRTDTQYF.

The chain couples TRBV5-1 to TRBJ2-5; 7 bases match TRBD1. J lost 5 bases, V lost 8 bases, and 6 bases had no gene match. From germline, CDR1 is SGHRS and CDR2 YFSETQ. The CDR3 sequence is 12 residues long. CDR3 sequence (DNA): TGCGCCAGTAAGGGGGCTGGGGAGACCCAGTACTTC. Translated, it gives CASKGAGETQYF.

The chain has TRBV7-9 and TRBJ1-2; 7 bases line up with TRBD1. The CDR3 consists of 17 residues. V was clipped by 7 bases and J by 5 bases; unmatched bases: 19. Germline loops: CDR1 SEHNR, CDR2 FQNEAQ (reference sequence). The CDR3 here is CASTLGGKQGLWYGYTF. The CDR3 nucleotides read TGTGCCAGCACCCTCGGGGGGAAACAGGGGTTATGGTATGGCTACACCTTC. The full variable domain, rest sourced from reference TRBV7-9 and TRBJ1-2, is DTGVSQNPRHKITKRGQNVTFRCDPISEHNRLYWYRQTLGQGPEFLTYFQNEAQLEKSRLLSDRFSAERPKGSFSTLEIQRTEQGDSAMYLCASTLGGKQGLWYGYTFGSGTRLTVV.

The rearrangement joins TRBV7-9 to TRBJ2-7; D gene ambiguous. Germline V gene sequence: CDR1 SEHNR, CDR2 FQNEAQ (reference sequence). Trimming pared 5 bases from V and 2 bases from J, leaving 13 bases between. This CDR3 has 14 amino acids. The CDR3 DNA reads as TGTGCCAGCAGCCCCGACTTGCTCACCTACGAGCAGTACTTC. Its translation: CASSPDLLTYEQYF.

This clone was recorded only once. The rearrangement uses TRBV5-1 and TRBJ2-4, with 9 nucleotides matching TRBD1. CDR1 is SGHRS and CDR2 is YFSETQ in the germline V gene. CDR3 size: 16 residues. V was pared by 5 bases and J by 10 bases, with 16 bases of the junction left unmatched. The chain's CDR3 is CASSLGPPGQGPIQYF. Written as DNA, the CDR3 is TGCGCCAGCAGTCTCGGCCCACCGGGACAGGGTCCTATTCAGTACTTC.

The CDR3 DNA is TGCGCCAGCAGCCCGGACAGGGTAGGTGGCTACACCTTC. This encodes CASSPDRVGGYTF. The gene calls are TRBV4-1 and TRBJ1-2; 8 bases align to TRBD1. Germline V CDR1 and CDR2: MGHRA, YSYEKL. This CDR3 has 13 residues. Trimming removed 4 bases from V and 7 bases from J; junction bases left unmatched: 5.

The CDR3 protein is CASSFYGVYEQYF. The CDR3 bases are TGTGCCAGCAGCTTTTACGGGGTCTACGAGCAGTACTTC. The genes are TRBV7-9 and TRBJ2-7; the D gene is possibly TRBD2 (5 bases). V shed 3 bases and J shed 3 bases, with 9 bases lying between them. This CDR3 is built from 13 residues. Per germline, CDR1 SEHNR and CDR2 FQNEAQ (reference sequence).

The rearrangement uses TRBV18 and TRBJ2-3; 14 bases agree with TRBD2. The CDR3 contains 19 residues. The germline V gene encodes CDR1 KGHSH and CDR2 LQKENI. After removal of 3 bases from V and 0 bases from J, the junction contained 8 bases not matched to a gene. The CDR3 region has the DNA TGTGCCAGCTCACCCGTCCCGGGACTAGCGGGGGTAAGCACAGATACGCAGTATTTT. Its protein product is CASSPVPGLAGVSTDTQYF.

A single count supports this clone. This chain uses TRBV5-4 with TRBJ2-2, with 9 bases aligning to TRBD2. CDR3 size: 14 residues. CDR1 is SGHNT and CDR2 is YYREEE in the germline V gene (reference sequence). Trimming removed 10 bases from V and 6 bases from J; junction bases left unmatched: 10. The DNA for the CDR3 is TGTGCCTCGATTGATAGCGGGGGTCCCGGGGAGCTGTTTTTT. Its translation is CASIDSGGPGELFF.

This clone appeared once. The gene calls are TRBV9 and TRBJ1-1; a possible D gene is TRBD1 (6 bases). The CDR3 length is 14 residues. The V and J ends lost 4 bases and 3 bases respectively, with 13 bases between them. The V gene's germline CDR1 is SGDLS and CDR2 YYNGEE. The CDR3 nucleotides are TGTGCCAGCAGCCTCACGCCAGGGGACACTGAAGCTTTCTTT. It encodes CASSLTPGDTEAFF.

J is TRBJ2-7 and V is TRBV21-1; the table's D call TRBD2 went unverified against the DNA. TRBV21-1 is annotated as a pseudogene. The CDR3 loop spans 13 amino acids. The CDR3 sequence: CASSYAGSGEQYF. CDR3 nucleotides: TGTGCCAGCAGCTACGCGGGGTCGGGGGAGCAGTACTTC.